What follows are 26 T cell receptor beta chains derived from one specimen sequenced in a study of multiple sclerosis patients with progressive multifocal leukoencephalopathy. Time point in this sample: approximately 11 months of natalizumab therapy. This table comes from immunoSEQ multiplex PCR, and its TCRdb copy is limited to in-frame clones, with some not included. The table includes around 30,000 clones, almost 90% detected once. Specimen: PBMCs, collected from a patient treated with natalizumab. Source of these receptors: a human donor with multiple sclerosis.

This rearrangement joins TRBV7-8 to TRBJ1-6; 7 bases match TRBD1. Per germline, CDR1 SGHVS and CDR2 FQNEAQ. There are 15 residues in the CDR3. Trimming at V came to 1 base and at J to 7 bases, leaving 4 bases not matched to a gene. CDR3 nucleotide sequence: TGTGCCAGCAGCTTAGAGAGGGGGCGGAATTCACCCCTCCACTTT. Protein: CASSLERGRNSPLHF.

V is TRBV5-5 and J is TRBJ1-5; unclear D gene. The CDR3 sequence is 16 residues long. Germline loops: CDR1 SGHKS, CDR2 YYEKEE (reference sequence). V dropped 4 bases and J dropped 0 bases, with 14 bases sitting between them. The CDR3 protein is CASSPQVPYSNQPQHF. CDR3 nucleotide sequence: TGTGCCAGCAGCCCGCAGGTACCTTATAGCAATCAGCCCCAGCATTTT.

CDR3 nucleotides: TGCAGCGTTGCCGGGGGGGGAGGAGGCACAGATACGCAGTATTTT. Translation gives CSVAGGGGGTDTQYF. The chain combines TRBV29-1 with TRBJ2-3; 8 positions match TRBD2. V gave up 4 bases and J gave up 1 base; unmatched junction bases: 7. Germline values: CDR1 SQVTM, CDR2 ANQGSEA. The CDR3 has 15 residues.

V usage is TRBV19 and J usage is TRBJ2-7, with 7 bases identical to TRBD2. This CDR3 contains 15 residues. Germline CDR1 reads LNHDA; CDR2 reads SQIVND (reference sequence). V dropped 5 bases and J dropped 0; count of bases not matched to a gene: 7. The chain's CDR3 is CASSSLAAVSYEQYF. For the CDR3, the DNA is TGTGCCAGTAGTTCCCTAGCGGCGGTCTCCTACGAGCAGTACTTC.

This rearrangement joins TRBV4-1 to TRBJ2-7; 8 bases align to TRBD1. This CDR3 is built from 15 residues. Germline V lookup: CDR1 MGHRA, CDR2 YSYEKL. V lost 5 bases and J lost 4; bases outside the gene matches: 10. The CDR3 loop reads CASSIRQGSTYEQYF. The CDR3 nucleotides read TGCGCCAGCAGCATCAGACAGGGGTCGACTTACGAGCAGTACTTC.

The chain uses TRBV7-2 and TRBJ1-2; 7 nucleotides align to TRBD1. Per germline, CDR1 SGHTA and CDR2 FQGNSA. J lost 3 bases, V lost 5 bases, and 9 bases had no gene match. This CDR3 is 15 amino acids long. This CDR3 reads CASSTYRGFDYGYTF. DNA for the CDR3: TGTGCCAGCAGCACATACAGGGGTTTCGACTATGGCTACACCTTC.

The J gene is TRBJ1-1, the V gene TRBV5-5; D not certain. V was trimmed by 1 base and J by 4 bases, leaving 11 bases between them. This CDR3 is 14 amino acids long. Germline V CDR1 and CDR2: SGHKS, YYEKEE (reference sequence). CDR3 loop: CASSLSGFSTEAFF. The CDR3, as DNA: TGTGCCAGCAGCTTGAGTGGGTTTTCCACTGAAGCTTTCTTT. Filled out from reference TRBV5-5 and TRBJ1-1, the complete variable domain reads DAGVTQSPTHLIKTRGQQVTLRCSPISGHKSVSWYQQVLGQGPQFIFQYYEKEERGRGNFPDRFSARQFPNYSSELNVNALLLGDSALYLCASSLSGFSTEAFFGQGTRLTVV.

This chain uses TRBV6-1 with TRBJ1-2, with D maybe TRBD1 (6 bases). The germline V gene encodes CDR1 MNHNS and CDR2 SASEGT. The V and J ends lost 6 bases and 6 bases respectively, with 14 bases between them. The CDR3 runs to 13 residues. For the CDR3, the DNA is TGTGCCAGCAGATCGGACAGATACGATGGCTACACCTTC. This encodes CASRSDRYDGYTF.

CDR3 region: CASSALSGGANEQFF. In nucleotides, the CDR3 is TGTGCCAGCAGCGCACTTAGCGGGGGGGCCAATGAGCAGTTCTTC. The chain uses TRBV9 and TRBJ2-1; TRBD2 agrees at 11 bases. The CDR3 length is 15 residues. With 3 bases clipped from V and 6 bases from J, the junction kept 5 bases outside the gene matches. CDR1 is SGDLS and CDR2 is YYNGEE in the germline V gene.

As concerns this clone: One end of the junction is discordant with germline, which a read error may explain. The J gene is TRBJ2-1, the V gene TRBV7-8, with a tentative D call TRBD2 (6 bases). The length of the CDR3 is 16 residues. Germline V lookup: CDR1 SGHVS, CDR2 FQNEAQ. CDR3 DNA sequence: TGTGCCAGCAGCTTAGCCGGGACTCTCTCCCACAATGAGCAGTTCTTC. This sequence encodes CASSLAGTLSHNEQFF.

This chain joins TRBV6-1 and TRBJ1-4; D might be TRBD1 (5 bases). Trimming took off 2 bases at V and 6 bases at J, with 19 bases between the two ends. The CDR3 has 17 amino acids. Germline loops: CDR1 MNHNS, CDR2 SASEGT. DNA for the CDR3: TGTGCCAGCAGTGAAATACTCTACGGGACCGACGATGAAAAACTGTTTTTT. Translated: CASSEILYGTDDEKLFF.

V and J are TRBV7-2 and TRBJ2-3, with 7 bases aligning to TRBD2. Germline CDR1 SGHTA, CDR2 FQGNSA. CDR3 length: 15 residues. The ends lost 5 bases at V and 6 bases at J; junction bases unmatched: 11. Here the CDR3 reads CASSPGTIPADTQYF. The CDR3 region has the DNA TGTGCCAGCAGCCCCGGGACTATACCCGCGGATACGCAGTATTTT. Complete variable domain (other parts from reference TRBV7-2 and TRBJ2-3): GAGVSQSPSNKVTEKGKDVELRCDPISGHTALYWYRQSLGQGLEFLIYFQGNSAPDKSGLPSDRFSAERTGGSVSTLTIQRTQQEDSAVYLCASSPGTIPADTQYFGPGTRLTVL.

V is TRBV11-1 and J is TRBJ2-3; D is unresolved. This CDR3 has 16 residues. Trimming stripped 4 bases from V and 2 bases from J, with 16 bases between. Germline V gene sequence: CDR1 SGHAT, CDR2 FQDESV (reference sequence). The CDR3 DNA reads TGTGCCAGCAGCTCCGGTGTTAAGCCCCCCACAGATACGCAGTATTTT. Its translation: CASSSGVKPPTDTQYF.

V is TRBV4-2 and J is TRBJ2-7, with unresolved D. This CDR3 contains 16 residues. CDR1 and CDR2 (germline): LGHNA, YNFKEQ. V gave up 0 bases and J gave up 0 bases, with 12 bases separating them. The CDR3: CASSQDLDGSSYEQYF. CDR3 sequence (DNA): TGTGCCAGCAGCCAAGATCTAGACGGTAGCTCCTACGAGCAGTACTTC.

This chain connects TRBV4-1 to TRBJ2-5, with TRBD2 identical over 13 bases. This CDR3 region has 18 residues. V lost 0 bases and J lost 4; bases outside the gene matches: 8. CDR1 MGHRA and CDR2 YSYEKL come from the germline V gene. CDR3 sequence: CASSQDALAGGRSETQYF. As DNA, the CDR3 is TGCGCCAGCAGCCAAGACGCACTAGCGGGGGGGCGATCAGAGACCCAGTACTTC.

J is TRBJ2-3 and V is TRBV7-9; D is uncertain. The V end lost 0 bases, the J end lost 2 bases, and 12 bases lay between the germline ends. This CDR3 region has 16 residues. Germline assignment: CDR1 SEHNR and CDR2 FQNEAQ (reference sequence). The CDR3 reads CASSLARNAFTDTQYF. The CDR3, as DNA: TGTGCCAGCAGCTTAGCGCGCAACGCATTCACAGATACGCAGTATTTT.

The V and J genes are TRBV30 and TRBJ1-1, with 7 bases lining up with TRBD1. The trim removed 7 bases at V and 1 base at J, leaving 6 bases unmatched. There are 13 residues in the CDR3. Per germline, CDR1 GTSNPN and CDR2 SVGIG (reference sequence). The CDR3 region has the DNA TGTGCCTCAAGACAGGGCTGGAACACTGAAGCTTTCTTT. Translating gives CASRQGWNTEAFF. Based on the CDR3 plus reference TRBV30 and TRBJ1-1, the full variable domain is SQTIHQWPATLVQPVGSPLSLECTVEGTSNPNLYWYRQAAGRGLQLLFYSVGIGQISSEVPQNLSASRPQDRQFILSSKKLLLSDSGFYLCASRQGWNTEAFFGQGTRLTVV.

The rearrangement links TRBV4-3 to TRBJ1-2; D gene uncertain. Per the germline V gene, CDR1 is LGHNA and CDR2 is YSLEER. There are 14 residues in the CDR3. V was clipped by 3 bases and J by 3 bases, with 11 bases between them. CDR3 bases: TGCGCCAGCAGCCAGGATACTAGTGACTATGGCTACACCTTC. Protein product: CASSQDTSDYGYTF.

This chain joins TRBV11-2 and TRBJ2-7; 9 positions agree with TRBD1. The V segment lost 6 bases and the J segment 7 bases; nucleotides outside the gene matches: 7. Per the germline V gene, CDR1 is SGHAT and CDR2 is FQNNGV. The length of the CDR3 is 13 residues. The CDR3 loop reads CASRKTGGREQYF. For the CDR3, the DNA is TGTGCCAGCAGGAAGACAGGGGGAAGGGAGCAGTACTTC.

The sample holds one count of this clone. V is TRBV18 and J is TRBJ2-2; 8 bases agree with TRBD1. With V trimmed by 4 bases and J by 5 bases, 6 bases remained unmatched. CDR3 size: 15 residues. CDR1 and CDR2 (germline): KGHSH, LQKENI. The CDR3 sequence: CASSRGQELTGELFF. The CDR3 DNA sequence: TGTGCCAGCTCACGGGGACAGGAGTTGACCGGGGAGCTGTTTTTT.

This chain connects TRBV5-6 to TRBJ1-6; D remains ambiguous. The CDR3 has 15 amino acids. The V gene's germline CDR1 is SGHDT and CDR2 YYEEEE. V was clipped by 4 bases and J by 9 bases, with 17 bases between them. CDR3 amino acids: CASSLLRDWSSPLHF. The CDR3 DNA is TGTGCCAGCAGCCTACTAAGGGATTGGAGTTCACCCCTCCACTTT.

The gene calls are TRBV7-9 and TRBJ1-1; D might be TRBD1 (6 bases). Per germline, CDR1 SEHNR and CDR2 FQNEAQ (reference sequence). Deletions cut 4 bases from V and 2 bases from J, with 11 bases between. The CDR3 runs 14 residues. The CDR3 protein is CASSSLDSNTEAFF. The CDR3 DNA reads TGTGCCAGCAGCTCCCTGGACAGCAACACTGAAGCTTTCTTT.

The J gene is TRBJ1-2, the V gene TRBV15; a weak D match, TRBD1 (5 bases). CDR3 length: 19 amino acids. Germline V lookup: CDR1 LNHNV, CDR2 YYDKDF (reference sequence). V shed 0 bases and J shed 7 bases, with 27 bases lying between them. The CDR3 is CATSRDGATAGTLSGGYTF. The CDR3 DNA is TGTGCCACCAGCAGAGATGGTGCCACGGCAGGGACCCTATCGGGTGGCTACACCTTC.

The gene calls are TRBV10-3 and TRBJ1-1; D may be TRBD1 (6 bases). V gave up 7 bases and J gave up 4 bases, with 13 bases separating them. This CDR3 spans 13 amino acids. Germline assignment: CDR1 ENHRY and CDR2 SYGVKD. The CDR3 region has the DNA TGTGCCATCAACCAACAGGGTGGCACTGAAGCTTTCTTT. This sequence encodes CAINQQGGTEAFF.

The V and J genes are TRBV6-1 and TRBJ2-3; D gene ambiguous. Trimming took off 1 base at V and 11 bases at J, with 7 bases between the two ends. This CDR3 region has 11 residues. Per the germline V gene, CDR1 is MNHNS and CDR2 is SASEGT. The CDR3, as DNA: TGTGCCAGCAGTGAAGAGCAGTTGCAGTATTTT. Translation: CASSEEQLQYF.

The J gene is TRBJ2-7, the V gene TRBV7-2, with 10 bases fitting TRBD1. The V segment lost 2 bases and the J segment 7 bases; nucleotides outside the gene matches: 11. CDR3 size: 16 residues. CDR1 is SGHTA, CDR2 FQGNSA, per germline. The CDR3 region is CASSLRSGQGLWEQYF. The CDR3 nucleotides read TGTGCCAGCAGCTTACGTTCGGGACAGGGGTTATGGGAGCAGTACTTC.